The 32 T cell receptor beta chains given below trace back to one sample, sequenced in a study of T cells in Graves' hyperthyroidism and ophthalmopathy. The source material, RNA transcripts, was used to amplify TCR beta CDR3 regions. An initial round of RT-PCR targeting the TCR CDR3 relied on the HTBI primer set. One entry per CDR3 protein results from TCRdb running MiXCR on the multiplex PCR reads. This sample has about 500,000 distinct CDR3 sequences; under 15% occur once, and the top ten carry roughly 17%. The sequenced sample consisted of blood. Receptors were obtained from a woman aged 18 to 35 with Graves' hyperthyroidism.

There are many counts of this clonotype. The chain couples TRBV11-1 to TRBJ2-6; D is unresolved. V lost 1 base to trimming and J lost 0 bases, with 7 bases between them. Germline-derived CDR1 and CDR2 are SGHAT and FQDESV (reference sequence). The CDR3 consists of 16 residues. This CDR3 reads CASSLGPISGANVLTF. The CDR3 DNA reads as TGTGCCAGCAGCTTAGGACCCATCTCTGGGGCCAACGTCCTGACTTTC.

This clonotype was detected only a few times. For the CDR3, the DNA is TGTGCCAGCAGCTCGTCCGGGACTGAAAAACCTCAGCCCCAGCATTTT. This codes for CASSSSGTEKPQPQHF. This rearrangement joins TRBV7-9 to TRBJ1-5; D may be TRBD1 (5 bases). The V gene lost 4 bases and the J gene lost 6 bases, with 19 bases spanning the gap. Germline values: CDR1 SEHNR, CDR2 FQNEAQ (reference sequence). CDR3 length: 16 amino acids.

The genes are TRBV6-1 and TRBJ1-2; 8 nucleotides align to TRBD1. The CDR3 totals 16 residues. V lost 5 bases to trimming and J lost 4 bases; unmatched junction nucleotides: 12. Per germline, CDR1 MNHNS and CDR2 SASEGT. This chain's CDR3 is CASSRPGQEGVYGYTF. The CDR3 DNA reads as TGTGCCAGCAGTCGACCGGGACAGGAGGGGGTCTATGGCTACACCTTC.

At least ten counts were recorded for this clonotype. The V gene is TRBV6-1, the J gene TRBJ1-4; D might be TRBD1 (6 bases). Per germline, CDR1 MNHNS and CDR2 SASEGT. CDR3 length: 15 amino acids. Between the trimmed V and J ends, which lost 1 base and 8 bases, there was a span of 14 bases. Here the CDR3 DNA reads TGTGCCAGCAGTGAAGGGAGTAACAGGGAGGAAAAACTGTTTTTT. Amino acids: CASSEGSNREEKLFF.

This clonotype was observed at least ten times. This chain links TRBV29-1 with TRBJ1-1, with 10 bases lining up with TRBD1. Trimming at V came to 5 bases and at J to 10 bases, leaving 13 bases not matched to a gene. Per germline, CDR1 SQVTM and CDR2 ANQGSEA. CDR3 size: 14 residues. The CDR3 DNA is TGCAGCGTTTTGCGGGACAGGGGCCCCCAGGTAGCTTTCTTT. It yields the protein CSVLRDRGPQVAFF.

Comment on this clonotype: Its ends do not fully match the called genes, so a read error is possible. The gene calls are TRBV28 and TRBJ1-1; D remains ambiguous. In germline, CDR1 is MDHEN, CDR2 SYDVKM. This CDR3 region has 14 residues. The CDR3 region is CASSWTLRNTEVFF. The CDR3 bases are TGTGCCAGCAGTTGGACCCTGAGGAACACTGAAGTTTTCTTT.

This clonotype has ten or more counts. The V and J genes are TRBV7-9 and TRBJ2-1; D call uncertain. Per germline, CDR1 SEHNR and CDR2 FQNEAQ (reference sequence). The CDR3 spans 12 residues. V was cut by 8 bases and J by 8 bases, with 13 bases left in between. The CDR3 region is CASGSLGHEQFF. DNA of the CDR3: TGTGCCAGCGGTAGTCTCGGCCATGAGCAGTTCTTC. Filled out from reference TRBV7-9 and TRBJ2-1, the complete variable domain reads DTGVSQNPRHKITKRGQNVTFRCDPISEHNRLYWYRQTLGQGPEFLTYFQNEAQLEKSRLLSDRFSAERPKGSFSTLEIQRTEQGDSAMYLCASGSLGHEQFFGPGTRLTVL.

This clonotype occurred many times. The CDR3 spells CASSLSLDASGRAFETQYF. The DNA for the CDR3 is TGTGCCAGCAGTTTATCCCTAGACGCTAGCGGGAGGGCCTTCGAGACCCAGTACTTC. The chain couples TRBV27 to TRBJ2-5, with 12 bases matching TRBD2. Looked up from germline, CDR1 is MNHEY and CDR2 is SMNVEV (reference sequence). CDR3 length equals 19 residues. V shed 0 bases and J 5 bases; nucleotides not matched to a gene: 13.

This clonotype was picked up many times. In nucleotides, the CDR3 is TGTGCCAGCAGCTTCGGCGGCTACCGTGGGAACACCATATATTTT. This encodes CASSFGGYRGNTIYF. The genes are TRBV11-2 and TRBJ1-3, with D unclear. Germline assignment: CDR1 SGHAT and CDR2 FQNNGV. Trimming removed 3 bases at V and 7 bases at J, with 16 bases between. This CDR3 contains 15 residues.

This clonotype has ten or more counts. The CDR3 DNA reads as TGTGCCAGCAGCCCCTCCGGAGTTGGGCCCCTCCACTTT. Residues: CASSPSGVGPLHF. The gene calls are TRBV7-3 and TRBJ1-6; D call uncertain. CDR1 is SGHTA and CDR2 is FQGTGA in the germline V gene. The CDR3 loop spans 13 amino acids. Trimming took off 5 bases at V and 13 bases at J, with 15 bases between the two ends.

This clonotype was seen just once. A read error may produce the germline difference seen at one junction end. The CDR3 DNA is TGCGGTGCCAAACAGGGGGCTGCTGGAAACACCATATATTTT. Encoded protein: CGAKQGAAGNTIYF. The chain joins TRBV20-1 to TRBJ1-3; 9 bases fit TRBD1. The CDR3 has 14 residues. Germline V lookup: CDR1 DFQATT, CDR2 SNEGSKA (reference sequence).

This clonotype was counted ten times or more. CDR3 bases: TGCGCCAGCAGCCTCGAGACAGGTCGGCAAGAGACCCAGTACTTC. Protein sequence: CASSLETGRQETQYF. The genes are TRBV5-1 and TRBJ2-5, with TRBD1 as a possible D gene (6 bases). Germline values: CDR1 SGHRS, CDR2 YFSETQ. The V and J ends lost 4 bases and 2 bases respectively, with 15 bases between them. The CDR3 totals 15 residues.

This clonotype was seen repeatedly, ten times or more. This chain joins TRBV30 and TRBJ1-4; tentative D call: TRBD1 (6 bases). The CDR3 runs to 13 residues. The V gene lost 8 bases and the J gene lost 3 bases, with 13 bases spanning the gap. Germline values: CDR1 GTSNPN, CDR2 SVGIG (reference sequence). Written as DNA, the CDR3 is TGTGCCGCCAGGGGCTCGCCTAATGAAAAACTGTTTTTT. This translates into CAARGSPNEKLFF.

At least ten counts were recorded for this clonotype. The chain links TRBV19 to TRBJ2-1; 8 nucleotides align to TRBD2. The CDR3 totals 13 residues. Germline lookup yields CDR1 LNHDA and CDR2 SQIVND (reference sequence). With 3 bases clipped from V and 9 bases from J, the junction kept 4 bases outside the gene matches. The CDR3 loop reads CASSIGTRVEQFF. CDR3 DNA sequence: TGTGCCAGTAGTATCGGGACTAGGGTTGAGCAGTTCTTC.

This clonotype was counted ten times or more. DNA for the CDR3: TGTGCCAGCGGCATTGGGGAGGGGGGTGAGCAGTTCTTC. It codes for CASGIGEGGEQFF. V is TRBV12-3 or TRBV12-4 and J is TRBJ2-1; the D gene is possibly TRBD2 (7 bases). The V end was cut by 8 bases, the J end by 9 bases, with 17 bases between. The CDR3 loop spans 13 amino acids.

The rearrangement links TRBV15 to TRBJ2-2; 12 bases align to TRBD2. The V gene end was trimmed by 0 bases and the J gene end by 8 bases; junction bases not matched to a gene: 7. The CDR3 loop spans 17 amino acids. Per the germline V gene, CDR1 is LNHNV and CDR2 is YYDKDF (reference sequence). CDR3 sequence reads: CATSRDTTTSGSGELFF. The CDR3 DNA follows: TGTGCCACCAGCAGAGATACGACGACTAGCGGGAGTGGGGAGCTGTTTTTT.

In its sample, this clonotype was seen many times. The chain links TRBV12-3 or TRBV12-4 to TRBJ2-3, with D possibly matching TRBD1 (6 bases). The CDR3 runs 12 residues. V lost 11 bases, J lost 0 bases, and 9 bases lay in between. This chain's CDR3 is CAGGTSTDTQYF. The CDR3 DNA reads as TGTGCCGGGGGCACTAGCACAGATACGCAGTATTTT.

The V and J genes are TRBV6-5 and TRBJ2-1; 8 nucleotides align to TRBD1. The CDR3 is 14 residues long. From germline, CDR1 is MNHEY and CDR2 SVGAGI. V was pared by 4 bases and J by 5 bases, with 4 bases of the junction left unmatched. In nucleotides, the CDR3 is TGTGCCAGCAGTTCGCAGGGGGCGCACAATGAGCAGTTCTTC. It yields the protein CASSSQGAHNEQFF.

This clonotype was seen ten or more times. The chain carries TRBV12-3 or TRBV12-4 and TRBJ1-2, with 9 bases that match TRBD1. Trimming cost V 7 bases and J 4 bases; bases outside gene matches: 10. The CDR3 totals 15 residues. Written as DNA, the CDR3 is TGTGCCAGCAAGTCGGACAGGGGAGAGACCTATGGCTACACCTTC. As protein: CASKSDRGETYGYTF.

Note on this clonotype: This may stem from a read error, because a much larger clone lies one nucleotide away. The chain couples TRBV12-3 or TRBV12-4 to TRBJ2-1; D might be TRBD2 (6 bases). CDR3 length: 15 amino acids. CDR3 loop: CAGSIGGPLYNEQFF. CDR3 DNA: TGTGCCGGCAGTATCGGGGGACCACTCTACAATGAGCAGTTCTTC.

This clonotype showed up just a few times. The rearrangement uses TRBV29-1 and TRBJ2-3; perhaps TRBD2 as D (6 bases). The V end lost 8 bases, the J end lost 2 bases, and 17 bases lay between the germline ends. Per the germline V gene, CDR1 is SQVTM and CDR2 is ANQGSEA. The CDR3 runs to 14 residues. CDR3: CSSPGGTDTDTQYF. DNA for the CDR3: TGCAGCTCCCCTGGGGGGACCGACACAGATACGCAGTATTTT.

This clonotype was observed at least ten times. The chain recombines TRBV11-2 with TRBJ2-1, with D hard to call. CDR1 SGHAT and CDR2 FQNNGV come from the germline V gene. V was pared by 4 bases and J by 10 bases, with 14 bases between. The CDR3 length is 13 residues. The CDR3 nucleotides read TGTGCCAGCAGCTACGAGCCGGAGATAGAGCAGTTCTTC. Translation gives CASSYEPEIEQFF.

A few counts support this clonotype. The V call is TRBV29-1, the J call TRBJ1-2, with 8 bases lining up with TRBD1. This CDR3 has 13 amino acids. J was trimmed by 4 bases and V by 5 bases; bases with no gene match: 6. Germline V gene data show CDR1 as SQVTM and CDR2 as ANQGSEA. In DNA form, the CDR3 reads TGCAGCGTTACGGACAGGGTGGCCTATGGCTACACCTTC. Amino acid sequence: CSVTDRVAYGYTF.

The rearrangement joins TRBV12-3 or TRBV12-4 to TRBJ2-5; D is undetermined. V was trimmed by 3 bases and J by 1 base, leaving 9 bases between them. The CDR3 contains 14 residues. The CDR3 spells CASSFGESQETQYF. The CDR3, as DNA: TGTGCCAGCAGTTTCGGAGAGAGCCAAGAGACCCAGTACTTC.

This clonotype was seen a few times. The chain couples TRBV12-3 or TRBV12-4 to TRBJ2-2; D is tentatively TRBD1 or TRBD2 (5 bases each). Between the trimmed V and J ends, which lost 7 bases and 1 base, there was a span of 10 bases. The CDR3 runs 14 residues. The CDR3 protein is CASTRGLNTGELFF. The DNA of the CDR3 is TGTGCCAGCACCCGGGGCCTGAACACCGGGGAGCTGTTTTTT.

This clonotype was seen a few times. The chain employs TRBV7-3 and TRBJ2-1; 7 bases are a match to TRBD2. CDR1 is SGHTA, CDR2 FQGTGA, per germline. This CDR3 has 14 residues. J lost 6 bases, V lost 5 bases, and 7 bases had no gene match. The CDR3 DNA reads TGTGCCAGCAGCCCTGGGAGGGAGTTCAATGAGCAGTTCTTC. It encodes CASSPGREFNEQFF.

The chain employs TRBV5-1 and TRBJ2-2; the D gene is possibly TRBD2 (6 bases). Trimming removed 2 bases at V and 2 bases at J, with 13 bases between. Looked up from germline, CDR1 is SGHRS and CDR2 is YFSETQ. This CDR3 region has 16 residues. CDR3 loop: CASSFQSGGNTGELFF. The DNA for the CDR3 is TGCGCCAGCAGCTTTCAATCCGGGGGAAACACCGGGGAGCTGTTTTTT.

The sample holds many counts of this clonotype. The chain joins TRBV29-1 to TRBJ1-1; 9 bases line up with TRBD1. The germline V gene has CDR1 SQVTM and CDR2 ANQGSEA. The CDR3 totals 14 residues. V lost 5 bases, J lost 5 bases, and 9 bases stayed unmatched. The CDR3 DNA sequence: TGCAGCGTTCAGGGACAGGGCCCGTGGACTGAAGCTTTCTTT. This gives the protein CSVQGQGPWTEAFF.

This clonotype showed up many times. V is TRBV6-1 and J is TRBJ2-7; D gene ambiguous. The CDR3 runs 12 residues. Between the trimmed V and J ends, which lost 3 bases and 2 bases, there was a span of 5 bases. Germline CDR1 and CDR2: MNHNS and SASEGT. In nucleotides, the CDR3 is TGTGCCAGCAGTGACACGACCTACGAGCAGTACTTC. It translates to CASSDTTYEQYF.

This clonotype was observed many times. This chain joins TRBV11-2 and TRBJ2-7; TRBD2 aligns across 10 bases. J lost 2 bases, V lost 5 bases, and 6 bases had no gene match. CDR1 is SGHAT and CDR2 is FQNNGV in the germline V gene. The CDR3 is 15 amino acids. The CDR3 region is CASSTRTSGTYEQYF. Written as DNA, the CDR3 is TGTGCCAGCAGCACTAGGACTAGCGGAACCTACGAGCAGTACTTC.

Details on this clonotype: A junction boundary mismatches the germline segment, possibly from a read error. The CDR3 bases are TGTGCCAGTAGTCCACGTTCCCTTGGAGGGAATGAGCAATTCTTC. The encoded protein is CASSPRSLGGNEQFF. This chain joins TRBV19 and TRBJ2-1; D perhaps matches TRBD2 (6 bases). The CDR3 has 15 residues. Germline CDR1 LNHDA, CDR2 SQIVND (reference sequence).

This clonotype has ten or more counts. This rearrangement joins TRBV20-1 to TRBJ2-7; 8 nucleotides align to TRBD2. CDR1 is DFQATT and CDR2 is SNEGSKA in the germline V gene (reference sequence). The ends lost 3 bases at V and 7 bases at J; junction bases unmatched: 8. This CDR3 is 13 amino acids long. CDR3 bases: TGCAGTGCTAGGGCGCGGGGGGCCTTGGAGCAGTACTTC. This sequence encodes CSARARGALEQYF.